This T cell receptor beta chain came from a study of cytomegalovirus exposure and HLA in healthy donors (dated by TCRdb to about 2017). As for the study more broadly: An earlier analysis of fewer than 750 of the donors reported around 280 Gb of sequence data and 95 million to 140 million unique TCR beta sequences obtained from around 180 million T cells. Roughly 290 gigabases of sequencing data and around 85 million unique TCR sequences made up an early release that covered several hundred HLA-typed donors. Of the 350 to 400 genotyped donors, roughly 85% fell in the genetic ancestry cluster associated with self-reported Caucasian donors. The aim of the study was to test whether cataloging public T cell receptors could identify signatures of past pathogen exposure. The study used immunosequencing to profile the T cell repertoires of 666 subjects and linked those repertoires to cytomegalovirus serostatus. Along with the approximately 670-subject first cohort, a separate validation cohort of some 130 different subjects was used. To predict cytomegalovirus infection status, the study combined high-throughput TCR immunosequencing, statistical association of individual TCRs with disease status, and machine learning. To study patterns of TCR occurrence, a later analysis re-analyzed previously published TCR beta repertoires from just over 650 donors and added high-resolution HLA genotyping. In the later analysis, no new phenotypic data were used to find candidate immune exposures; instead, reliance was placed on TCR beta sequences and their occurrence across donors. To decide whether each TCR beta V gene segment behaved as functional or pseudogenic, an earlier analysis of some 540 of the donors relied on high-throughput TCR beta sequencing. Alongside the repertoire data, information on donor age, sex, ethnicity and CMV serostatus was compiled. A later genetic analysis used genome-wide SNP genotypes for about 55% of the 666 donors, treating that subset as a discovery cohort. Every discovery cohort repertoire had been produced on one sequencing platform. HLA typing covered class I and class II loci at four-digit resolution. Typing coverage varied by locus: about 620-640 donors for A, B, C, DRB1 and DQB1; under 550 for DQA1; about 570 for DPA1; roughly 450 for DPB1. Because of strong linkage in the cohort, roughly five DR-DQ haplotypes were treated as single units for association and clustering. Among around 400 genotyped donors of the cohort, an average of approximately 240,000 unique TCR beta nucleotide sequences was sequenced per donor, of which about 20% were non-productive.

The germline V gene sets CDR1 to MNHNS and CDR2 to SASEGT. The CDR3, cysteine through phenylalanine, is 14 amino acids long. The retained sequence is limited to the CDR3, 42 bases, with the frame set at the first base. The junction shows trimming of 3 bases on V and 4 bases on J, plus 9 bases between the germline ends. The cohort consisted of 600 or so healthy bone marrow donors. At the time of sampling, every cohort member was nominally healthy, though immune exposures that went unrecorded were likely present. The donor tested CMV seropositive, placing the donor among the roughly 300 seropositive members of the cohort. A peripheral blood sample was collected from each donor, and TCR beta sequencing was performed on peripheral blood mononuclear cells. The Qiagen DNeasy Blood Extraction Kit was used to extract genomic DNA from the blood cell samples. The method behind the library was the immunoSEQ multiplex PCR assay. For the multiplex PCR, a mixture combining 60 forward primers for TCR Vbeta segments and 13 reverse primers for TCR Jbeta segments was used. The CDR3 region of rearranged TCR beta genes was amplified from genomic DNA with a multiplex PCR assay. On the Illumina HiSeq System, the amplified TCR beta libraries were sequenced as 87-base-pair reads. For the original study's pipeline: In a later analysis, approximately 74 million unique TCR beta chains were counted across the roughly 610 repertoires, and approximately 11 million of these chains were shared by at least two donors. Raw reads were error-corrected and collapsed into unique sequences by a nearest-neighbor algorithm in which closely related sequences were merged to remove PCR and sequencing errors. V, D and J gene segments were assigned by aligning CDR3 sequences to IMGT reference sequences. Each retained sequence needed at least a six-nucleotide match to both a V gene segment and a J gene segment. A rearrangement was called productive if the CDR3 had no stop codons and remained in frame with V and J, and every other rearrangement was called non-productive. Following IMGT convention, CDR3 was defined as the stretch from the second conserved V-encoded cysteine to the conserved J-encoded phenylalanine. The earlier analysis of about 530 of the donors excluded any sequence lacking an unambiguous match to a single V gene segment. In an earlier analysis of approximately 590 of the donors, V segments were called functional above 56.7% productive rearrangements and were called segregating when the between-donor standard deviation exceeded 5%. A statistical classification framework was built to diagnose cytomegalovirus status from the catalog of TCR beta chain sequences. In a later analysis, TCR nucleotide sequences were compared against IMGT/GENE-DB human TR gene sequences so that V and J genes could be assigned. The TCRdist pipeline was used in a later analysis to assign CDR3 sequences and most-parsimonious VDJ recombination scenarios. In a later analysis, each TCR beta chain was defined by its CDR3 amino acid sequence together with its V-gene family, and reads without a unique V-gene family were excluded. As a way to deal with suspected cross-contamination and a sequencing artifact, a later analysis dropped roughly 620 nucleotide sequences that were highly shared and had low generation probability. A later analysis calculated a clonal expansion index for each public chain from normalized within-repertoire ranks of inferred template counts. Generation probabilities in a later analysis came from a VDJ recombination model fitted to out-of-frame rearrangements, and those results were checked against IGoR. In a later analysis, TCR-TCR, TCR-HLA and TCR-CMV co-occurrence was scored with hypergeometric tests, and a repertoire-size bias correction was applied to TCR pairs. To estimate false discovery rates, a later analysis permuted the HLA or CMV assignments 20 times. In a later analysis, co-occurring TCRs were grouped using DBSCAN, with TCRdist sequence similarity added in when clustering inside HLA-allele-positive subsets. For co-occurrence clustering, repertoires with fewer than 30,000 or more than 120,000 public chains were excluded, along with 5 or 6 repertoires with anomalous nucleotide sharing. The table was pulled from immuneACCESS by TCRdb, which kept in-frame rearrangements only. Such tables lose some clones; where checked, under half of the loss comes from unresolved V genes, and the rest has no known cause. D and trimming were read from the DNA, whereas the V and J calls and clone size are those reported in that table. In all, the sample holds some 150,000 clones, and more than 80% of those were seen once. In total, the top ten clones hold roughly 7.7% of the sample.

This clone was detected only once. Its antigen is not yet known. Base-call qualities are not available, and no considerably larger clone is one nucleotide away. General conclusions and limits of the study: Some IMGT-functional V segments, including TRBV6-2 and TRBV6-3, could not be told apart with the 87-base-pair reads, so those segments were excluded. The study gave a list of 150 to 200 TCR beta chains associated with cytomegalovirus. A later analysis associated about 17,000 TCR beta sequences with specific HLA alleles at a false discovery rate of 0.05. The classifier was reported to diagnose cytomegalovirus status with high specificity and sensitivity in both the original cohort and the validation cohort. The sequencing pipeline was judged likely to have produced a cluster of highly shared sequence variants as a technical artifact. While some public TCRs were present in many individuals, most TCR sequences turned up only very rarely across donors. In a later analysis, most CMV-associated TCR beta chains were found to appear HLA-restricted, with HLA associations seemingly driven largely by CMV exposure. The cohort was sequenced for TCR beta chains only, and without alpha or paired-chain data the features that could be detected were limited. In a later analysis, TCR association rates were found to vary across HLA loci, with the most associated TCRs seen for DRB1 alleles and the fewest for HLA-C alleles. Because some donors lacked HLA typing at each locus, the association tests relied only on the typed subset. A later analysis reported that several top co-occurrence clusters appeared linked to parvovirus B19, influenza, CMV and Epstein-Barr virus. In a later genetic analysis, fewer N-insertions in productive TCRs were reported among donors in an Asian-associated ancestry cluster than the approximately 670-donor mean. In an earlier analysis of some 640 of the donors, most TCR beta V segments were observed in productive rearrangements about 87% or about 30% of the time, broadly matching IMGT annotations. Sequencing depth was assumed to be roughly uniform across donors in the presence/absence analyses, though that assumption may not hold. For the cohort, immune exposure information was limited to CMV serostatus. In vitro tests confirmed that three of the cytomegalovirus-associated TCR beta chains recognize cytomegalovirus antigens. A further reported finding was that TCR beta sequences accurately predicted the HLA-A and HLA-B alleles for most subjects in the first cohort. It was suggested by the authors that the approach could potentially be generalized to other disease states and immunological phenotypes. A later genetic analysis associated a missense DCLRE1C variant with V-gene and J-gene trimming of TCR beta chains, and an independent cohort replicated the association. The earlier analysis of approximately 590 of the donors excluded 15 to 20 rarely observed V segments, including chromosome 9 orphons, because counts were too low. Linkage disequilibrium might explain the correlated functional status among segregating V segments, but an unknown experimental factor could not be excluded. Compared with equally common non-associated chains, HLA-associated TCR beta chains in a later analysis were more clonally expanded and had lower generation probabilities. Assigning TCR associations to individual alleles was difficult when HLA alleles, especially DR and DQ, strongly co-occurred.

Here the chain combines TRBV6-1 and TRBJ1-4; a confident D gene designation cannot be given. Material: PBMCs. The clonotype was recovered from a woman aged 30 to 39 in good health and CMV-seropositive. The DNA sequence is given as TGTGCCAGCAGTGACGGAGGAGATAATGAAAAACTGTTTTTT. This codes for CASSDGGDNEKLFF.